The present T cell receptor (beta chain) was sequenced within a study of OX40 agonist ivuxolimab in advanced cancers. General study findings and limits: People who partly responded at 0.1-3.0 mg/kg had some of the least clonal expansion seen. Researchers report that CD8+ T cells had, on average, more expanded clones than CD4+.

Trimming left V 5 bases short and J 0 bases short, with 9 bases between. In germline, CDR1 is SEHNR, CDR2 FQNEAQ (reference sequence). The CDR3 contains 14 residues. Regarding this clone: Its matching antigen is unknown.

Sequenced by immunoSEQ multiplex PCR; TCRdb stores in-frame clones only, minus some. The sample lists tens of thousands of clones, about nine tenths occurring once. The TCR sequence derives from an adult with an advanced solid tumor such as melanoma, head and neck, liver or kidney cancer. The V gene is TRBV7-9, the J gene TRBJ2-3; D is ambiguous. Sample: CD4+ or CD8+ T cells sorted from blood, taken in a trial of the OX40 agonist ivuxolimab. CDR3 coding DNA: TGTGCCAGCAGCCTGTGGCGGAGCACAGATACGCAGTATTTT. This translates into CASSLWRSTDTQYF.